Following are 9 T cell receptor beta chains from one sample sequenced in a study of T-cell reconstitution after alpha-beta-depleted transplantation in children (dated by TCRdb to the mid-2010s). Receptor libraries were prepared by PCR. Instrument on record: Illumina HiSeq 2500. TCR libraries were prepared with molecular barcoding, using unique molecular identifiers to normalize TCRbeta repertoire quantification. The public reads were reanalyzed by TCRdb: fastp trimming at Q25, MiXCR alignment, in-frame beta chains only. Entries are consolidated by CDR3 protein sequence, retaining the most common genes and DNA. The sample table contains 90,000 to 130,000 distinct CDR3 sequences; only one count was recorded for approximately 10% of them. The ten largest make up under 35% of the sample. Read against the paper, the sample's treatment or condition label means: allogeneic hematopoietic cell transplantation with graft depleted of TCRalphabeta T cells and CD19 B cells.

This material consisted of PBMCs, taken before TCRalphabeta/CD19-depleted stem cell transplant. Every receptor here comes from a boy aged 2 to 10 with acute lymphoblastic leukemia, due to receive a stem cell transplant.

There are a few counts of this clonotype. The V call is TRBV28, the J call TRBJ2-5; tentative D call: TRBD2 (5 bases). The V gene lost 5 bases and the J gene lost 4 bases, with 14 bases spanning the gap. In germline, CDR1 is MDHEN, CDR2 SYDVKM. This CDR3 is 14 amino acids long. DNA for the CDR3: TGTGCCAGCAGTCCTTGGGATGAGGGAGAGACCCAGTACTTC. Its translation is CASSPWDEGETQYF.

The genes are TRBV5-1 and TRBJ2-7, with D tentatively TRBD1 or TRBD2 (5 bases each). The CDR3 sequence is 13 residues long. Trimming took 1 base from V and 9 from J, leaving 14 bases between them. Germline V gene lookup returns CDR1 SGHRS and CDR2 YFSETQ. The CDR3 coding sequence is TGCGCCAGCAGCTTGAGTCGGGGCGCCGGGCAGTACTTC. Translating it yields CASSLSRGAGQYF.

The CDR3 loop is CAWREGYTGELFF. As DNA, the CDR3 is TGTGCCTGGAGGGAGGGGTACACCGGGGAGCTGTTTTTT. The genes are TRBV30 and TRBJ2-2; D might be TRBD2 (6 bases). The CDR3 has 13 residues. CDR1 is GTSNPN, CDR2 SVGIG, per germline (reference sequence). Trimming cost V 3 bases and J 3 bases, with 8 bases left between them. Supplemented by reference TRBV30 and TRBJ2-2, the full variable domain reads SQTIHQWPATLVQPVGSPLSLECTVEGTSNPNLYWYRQAAGRGLQLLFYSVGIGQISSEVPQNLSASRPQDRQFILSSKKLLLSDSGFYLCAWREGYTGELFFGEGSRLTVL.

The chain carries TRBV30 and TRBJ2-7, with D unclear. CDR1 is GTSNPN, CDR2 SVGIG, per germline (reference sequence). Trimming pared 3 bases from V and 6 bases from J, leaving 9 bases between. The CDR3 runs to 11 residues. CDR3 region: CAWRALGEQYF. In nucleotides, the CDR3 is TGTGCCTGGAGGGCGTTGGGCGAGCAGTACTTC.

The V and J genes are TRBV5-6 and TRBJ2-7, with D maybe TRBD2 (5 bases). This CDR3 region has 16 residues. From germline, CDR1 is SGHDT and CDR2 YYEEEE. The V end was cut by 4 bases, the J end by 3 bases, with 20 bases between. DNA for the CDR3: TGTGCCAGCAGCCTACGAGGGCCGGCGGCTAGCTACGAGCAGTACTTC. Translating gives CASSLRGPAASYEQYF. Looking up the rest from reference TRBV5-6 and TRBJ2-7 gives the full variable domain: DAGVTQSPTHLIKTRGQQVTLRCSPKSGHDTVSWYQQALGQGPQFIFQYYEEEERQRGNFPDRFSGHQFPNYSSELNVNALLLGDSALYLCASSLRGPAASYEQYFGPGTRLTVT.

In this sample, this clonotype turned up a few times. This chain uses TRBV27 with TRBJ1-1, with TRBD1 matching over 7 bases. The J segment lost 3 bases and the V segment lost 6 bases, leaving 16 bases of the junction unmatched. Germline CDR1 is MNHEY and CDR2 is SMNVEV (reference sequence). The CDR3 spans 17 residues. The CDR3 DNA follows: TGTGCCAGCAGCCAGACAGGGAGAAGCCGACCGGACACTGAAGCTTTCTTT. The encoded protein is CASSQTGRSRPDTEAFF.

The chain is built from TRBV6-5 and TRBJ1-1, with no clear D. The CDR3 sequence is 14 residues long. V was pared by 0 bases and J by 4 bases, with 9 bases between. CDR1 MNHEY and CDR2 SVGAGI come from the germline V gene. CDR3 sequence reads: CASSYSNVGTEAFF. The CDR3 bases are TGTGCCAGCAGTTACTCGAACGTAGGCACTGAAGCTTTCTTT.

This clonotype was seen ten or more times. The chain is built from TRBV6-1 and TRBJ2-3, with D hard to call. The ends were cut back, 3 bases at V and 0 bases at J, with 10 bases in the middle. Germline lookup yields CDR1 MNHNS and CDR2 SASEGT. The CDR3 has 15 amino acids. The CDR3 DNA reads as TGTGCCAGCAGTGATGGCGGCCTTAGCACAGATACGCAGTATTTT. Amino acids: CASSDGGLSTDTQYF.

This clonotype was picked up many times. The gene calls are TRBV5-1 and TRBJ2-2; 9 nucleotides match TRBD2. V lost 4 bases and J lost 2; bases outside the gene matches: 9. Looked up from germline, CDR1 is SGHRS and CDR2 is YFSETQ. The CDR3 runs to 17 residues. The CDR3 region has the DNA TGCGCCAGCAGCCCCCGGGGTAGCGGGGGCAACACCGGGGAGCTGTTTTTT. As protein: CASSPRGSGGNTGELFF.